This TCR beta chain was profiled in a study of beta chain features in type 1 diabetes. Turning to the study itself: Healthy donors, compared against patients, showed similar age, gender and cell yields.

Regarding the study as a whole: Diminished insertions and augmented deletions at VDJ junctions characterized type 1 diabetes patients. Moderately but significantly shorter TCRB CDR3s were found in Type 1 diabetes patients in all four CD4+ subsets.

Each population that was sorted was more than 95% pure. This clone was observed a few times. The antigen is unknown. Investigators reverse transcribed all isolated RNA, so they sequenced expressed TCRB transcripts. Libraries were prepared by immunoSEQ multiplex PCR; TCRdb keeps only in-frame clonotypes and omits some of them. The sample contains over 300,000 clones, 8% of which appear only once. The CDR3 is 15 residues long. Looked up from germline, CDR1 is ENHRY and CDR2 is SYGVKD. Trimming removed 4 bases from V and 0 bases from J; junction bases left unmatched: 5. The source of this sequence is a woman between 18 and 30 years old in good health. The V and J genes are TRBV10-3 and TRBJ2-7; TRBD2 agrees at 8 bases. Sequencing was performed on central memory CD4+ T cells from blood. The CDR3: CAISVSGTPSYEQYF. The CDR3 nucleotides read TGTGCCATCAGTGTTAGCGGGACTCCCTCCTACGAGCAGTACTTC.